This TCR beta chain was observed in a study of OX40 agonist ivuxolimab in advanced cancers. At the level of the study: The patients got ivuxolimab, which is an agonistic anti-OX40 (CD134) antibody. Patients undergoing dose escalation presented with hepatocellular carcinoma, melanoma, renal cell or head and neck cancer.

V gave up 1 base and J gave up 0 bases; unmatched junction bases: 1. In germline, CDR1 is SEHNR, CDR2 FQNEAQ (reference sequence). This CDR3 is built from 16 residues. Measured with immunoSEQ multiplex PCR; TCRdb has only the in-frame clones, and not every one. The sample has 76,000 or so clones, 75% to 85% seen once. This TCR was sampled from an adult with an advanced solid tumor such as melanoma, head and neck, liver or kidney cancer. This specimen was CD4+ or CD8+ T cells sorted from blood, taken in a trial of the OX40 agonist ivuxolimab. The chain joins TRBV7-9 to TRBJ2-1, with 9 bases aligning to TRBD1. The CDR3 reads CASSLGQGGSYNEQFF. The CDR3 nucleotides are TGTGCCAGCAGCTTAGGACAGGGGGGCTCCTACAATGAGCAGTTCTTC.